The text below deals with one T cell receptor (beta chain). What this receptor recognizes is not known. A read error may account for a junction end that differs from germline. The sample comes from a study of PD-L1 blockade in urothelial cancer (dated by TCRdb to about 2017). Broadly, across the study: Every patient began therapy in the mid-2010s and was given atezolizumab 1,200 mg intravenously every 3 weeks. Durable clinical benefit was defined as a progression-free survival longer than 6 months, and TCR features were additionally tested against progression-free survival and overall survival. An ECOG performance status of 0 or 1 was recorded for the patients, and 0 to 3 prior chemotherapy regimens had been received by the patients. Blood samples gave median yields of approximately 130,000 T cells and over 80,000 unique TCRs, along with a median clonality of 0.080. Under 30 patients had pretreatment blood TCR-seq, some 25 had at least one posttreatment blood collection, and some 25 had tumor TCR-seq. The study was an exploratory multi-omic analysis of somatic, immune and clinical correlates of response to PD-L1 blockade with atezolizumab in urothelial cancer. Blood samples were analyzed 3 weeks after the start of treatment (second dose) and 6 weeks after the start of treatment. Pretreatment tumor samples, along with matched peripheral blood collected serially before and after atezolizumab treatment, underwent TCR sequencing. About 85% of the 29 patients were males with bladder-origin urothelial cancer, and about 65% of the roughly 30 reported a prior smoking history. Fewer than ten patients reached durable clinical benefit, while some 20 patients did not. In the same patients, pretreatment tumors underwent whole exome sequencing and RNA sequencing in addition to TCR sequencing.

Points the paper makes about the study in general: Improved progression-free and overall survival was found to be associated with pretreatment peripheral blood TCR clonality below the median. Small sample size (n ≈ 29) and many exploratory analyses mean the results are intended to be hypothesis-generating. Greater expansion of tumor-associated TCR clones in peripheral blood 3 weeks after the start of treatment was observed in patients with durable benefit (n ≈ 22, p = 0.022).

The CDR3, cysteine through phenylalanine, is 13 amino acids long. Only CDR3 DNA is held: 39 bases, read in frame from base 1. CDR1 and CDR2 (SGDLS, YYNGEE) derive from the germline V gene. To estimate absolute template abundance from read counts, synthetic TCR analog templates were spiked into each PCR. The immunoSEQ assay used bias-controlled V and J gene primers to amplify TCRbeta CDR3 regions from genomic DNA. Sequencing of rearranged TCRbeta segments was performed at approximately 20X coverage. As for how the authors treated the data: Clustering was used to correct sequencing errors, and CDR3s were annotated against IMGT to assign V, D and J genes. Downstream analyses used only productive TCRbeta rearrangements and left out out-of-frame or stop-codon sequences. Clonality was computed as one minus Shannon entropy normalized by the log of the number of unique productive sequences. Fisher's exact test with Benjamini-Hochberg correction, using a cutoff of adjusted p below 0.01, was how clones that differed between time points or between blood and tumor were identified. The source is immuneACCESS, and TCRdb retained only in-frame sequences with V and J called. Part of the clones is not carried over; for the studies checked, unresolved V genes explain less than half of this, and the remainder is unexplained. D and trimming were read from the DNA, whereas the V and J calls and clone size are those reported in that table. This sample lists just over 50,000 clones; about 86% were detected once. In total, the top ten clones hold around 15% of the sample.

A cohort of approximately 30 patients with locally advanced or metastatic urothelial carcinoma, treated at Memorial Sloan Kettering on a trial protocol, was included. Peripheral blood mononuclear cells were collected from each patient pretreatment and during treatment, giving between 1 and 8 total time points per patient. The Qiagen DNeasy Blood extraction kit was used to purify genomic DNA from total PBMCs and from tumor samples. PBMCs were collected pretreatment and during treatment, and were isolated and stored as previously described. The V gene is TRBV9 and the J gene is TRBJ2-7, with the D gene not confidently named. This specimen consisted of PBMCs, obtained around atezolizumab (anti-PD-L1) treatment. This clonotype was sampled from a man aged 55-75 years with urothelial cancer. The CDR3 region has the sequence CASSVANSNEQYF. The sequenced DNA: TGTGCCAGCAGCGTAGCGAACTCCAACGAGCAGTACTTC.